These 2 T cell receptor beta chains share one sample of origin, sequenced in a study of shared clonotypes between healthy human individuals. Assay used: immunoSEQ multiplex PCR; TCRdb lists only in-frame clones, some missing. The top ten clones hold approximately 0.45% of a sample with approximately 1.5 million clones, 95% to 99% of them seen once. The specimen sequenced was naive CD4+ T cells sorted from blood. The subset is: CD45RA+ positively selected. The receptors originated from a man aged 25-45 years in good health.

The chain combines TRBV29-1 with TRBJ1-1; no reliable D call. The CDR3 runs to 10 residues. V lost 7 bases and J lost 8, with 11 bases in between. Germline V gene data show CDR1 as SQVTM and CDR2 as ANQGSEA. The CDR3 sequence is CSATKMEAFF. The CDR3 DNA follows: TGCAGCGCCACAAAGATGGAAGCTTTCTTT.

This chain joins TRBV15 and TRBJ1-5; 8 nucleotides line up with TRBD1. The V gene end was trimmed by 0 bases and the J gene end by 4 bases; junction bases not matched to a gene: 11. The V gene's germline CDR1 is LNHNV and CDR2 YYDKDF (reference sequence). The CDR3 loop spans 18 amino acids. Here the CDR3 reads CATSRDFLGTGHNQPQHF. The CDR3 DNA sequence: TGTGCCACCAGCAGAGATTTTCTAGGGACAGGTCATAATCAGCCCCAGCATTTT.